This T cell receptor (beta chain) is from a study of T-cell memory formation after mild COVID-19 (dated by TCRdb to about 2021). For the wider study: TCR sequence clusters from the two donors were largely donor specific. In a couple of donors, T-cell clones that expanded and contracted after mild COVID-19 were tracked by sequencing TCRalpha and TCRbeta repertoires over time. The cohort comprised two young, previously healthy adult volunteers, one female and one male.

Measured from the cysteine to the phenylalanine, the CDR3 is 15 residues long. Only the CDR3 portion is preserved as DNA: 45 bases, with reading frame beginning at the first base. V is cut by 1 base and J by 9 bases, and the space between the germline ends is 16 bases. The germline V gene supplies CDR1 MGHDK and CDR2 SYGVNS. The sequencer was an Illumina NovaSeq 6000. TCRalpha and TCRbeta cDNA libraries were built by 5'RACE with constant-segment primers, adding sample barcodes and unique molecular identifiers. Trizol reagent was used to extract RNA from every sample. Libraries were amplified in two PCR steps, with a second sample barcode and Illumina TruSeq adapters added in the second step. Sequencing of the libraries was done on an Illumina NovaSeq, producing 2 x 150 bp paired-end reads. On the authors' methods: Demultiplexing of reads and collapsing into UMI-guided consensus sequences were performed with migec v1.2.7. With mixcr v2.1.11, UMI consensuses were aligned to TRA and TRB V and J templates and assembled into clonotypes. A clonotype was counted as expanded or contracted only if both edgeR and NoisET called the change significant, with noise models trained on biological replicates. For edgeR calls, the thresholds were a false discovery rate-adjusted p below 0.01 and a log2 fold-change of 1. PCA with hierarchical clustering of max-normalized trajectories of the 1000 most abundant clonotypes was used as exploratory dynamics analysis. Each responding clone was given a CD4 or CD8 phenotype based on the CD4+ and CD8+ repertoires, which had been sequenced separately. Starting from the raw public reads, TCRdb applied fastp trimming at Q25, assembled clones with MiXCR and retained in-frame beta chains. When rows share a CDR3 protein, they turn into one entry using the most common DNA and genes. Here the V and J calls rest on TCRdb's processing, not on the authors' analysis. The sample table shows tens of thousands of distinct CDR3 sequences, and 16% are seen once. 25% to 35% of the sample is taken by the ten largest.

PBMCs were isolated by Ficoll-Paque density gradient centrifugation. This clonotype showed up just a few times. The clone's antigen remains unknown. Base qualities are not at hand, and no much larger clone is one base apart. Beyond this particular receptor, the publication reports: Some responding clones were detected in pre-infection memory, which suggested that pre-existing cross-reactive memory T cells had joined the SARS-CoV-2 response. Contracting CD4+ clones appeared mostly in the CM and EM memory subsets, whereas CD8+ clones were enriched in EMRA. Balanced CD4/CD8 phenotypes were observed for clones contracting from day 15 to 85, whereas a bias towards CD4+ was observed for a second wave of clones expanding from day 15 to 37. The study included only a couple of mild cases, and larger cohorts that include severe cases with pre-infection samples were judged to be necessary. SARS-CoV-2 specificity of the second-wave clones peaking on day 37 was not confirmed.

This chain is built from TRBV25-1 and TRBJ2-1, with a weak D call of TRBD2 (6 bases match). The source is an adult woman who had mild COVID-19 (a few samples of this study predate the infection). The sample titles of this study are shuffled in the database, so cell type and time point are left out; the donor was told from shared clones. The sample taken for sequencing was PBMCs or a T cell subset sorted from them (not recorded which). The sequence in DNA is TGTGCCAGCAGTGAATGGGGCGGGCGGGACGGTGAGCAGTTCTTC. Its product reads: CASSEWGGRDGEQFF.